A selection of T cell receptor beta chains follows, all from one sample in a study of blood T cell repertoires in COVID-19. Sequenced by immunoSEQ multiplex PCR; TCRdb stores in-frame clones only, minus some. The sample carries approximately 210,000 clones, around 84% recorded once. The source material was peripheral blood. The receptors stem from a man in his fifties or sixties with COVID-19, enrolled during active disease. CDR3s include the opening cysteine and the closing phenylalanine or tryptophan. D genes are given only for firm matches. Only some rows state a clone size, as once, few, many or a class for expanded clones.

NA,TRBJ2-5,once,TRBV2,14,TGTGCCAGCAGTCGGGAGACGGGAGTTAAAACCCAGTACTTC,CASSRETGVKTQYF
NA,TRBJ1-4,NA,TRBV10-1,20,TGCGCCAGCAGTGAGGCCGCCGGGACAAAGGGGCGAGCAACTAATGAAAAACTGTTTTTT,CASSEAAGTKGRATNEKLFF
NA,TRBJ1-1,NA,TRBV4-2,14,TGTGCCAGCAGCCAAGTGGGGGAGGGCACTGAAGCTTTCTTT,CASSQVGEGTEAFF
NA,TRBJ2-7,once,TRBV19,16,TGTGCCAGTAGTGGAATTCGCGGGAAGAGCTCCTACGAGCAGTACTTC,CASSGIRGKSSYEQYF
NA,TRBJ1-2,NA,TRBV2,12,TGTGCCACCACCGGCGGTCCTTATGGCTACACCTTC,CATTGGPYGYTF
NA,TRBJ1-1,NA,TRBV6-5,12,TGTGCCAGCAGTTTACCAAAGGGGAAAGCTTTCTTT,CASSLPKGKAFF
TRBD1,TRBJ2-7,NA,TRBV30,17,TGTGCCTGGAGTGGGGCCCCGGACAGGGGGAACTCCTACGAGCAGTACTTC,CAWSGAPDRGNSYEQYF
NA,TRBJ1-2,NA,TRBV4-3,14,TGCGCCAGCAGCCAAGATCCAGGCTATTATGGCTACACCTTC,CASSQDPGYYGYTF
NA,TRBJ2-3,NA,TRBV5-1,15,TGCGCCAGCAGCTTACAGGGTGGGGGCACAGATACGCAGTATTTT,CASSLQGGGTDTQYF
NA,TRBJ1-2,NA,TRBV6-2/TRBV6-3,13,TGTGCCAGCAGCCTCAGGGGCAACTATGGCTACACCTTC,CASSLRGNYGYTF
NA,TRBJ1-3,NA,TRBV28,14,TGTGCCAGCAGTCGGCGGGATTCTGGAAACACCATATATTTT,CASSRRDSGNTIYF
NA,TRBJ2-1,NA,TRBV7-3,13,TGTGCCAGCAGCTTAACCCCAGACAATGAGCAGTTCTTC,CASSLTPDNEQFF
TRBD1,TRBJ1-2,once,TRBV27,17,TGTGCCAGCAGTTCCCACGGGACAGGAGCTCGGGGGTATGGCTACACCTTC,CASSSHGTGARGYGYTF
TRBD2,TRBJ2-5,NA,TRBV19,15,TGTGCCAGTAGTATAGGTAGCGGGAGATTAGAGACCCAGTACTTC,CASSIGSGRLETQYF
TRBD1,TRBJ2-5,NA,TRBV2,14,TGTGCCAGCAGAGGAGGACAGGGGCGGGAGACCCAGTACTTC,CASRGGQGRETQYF
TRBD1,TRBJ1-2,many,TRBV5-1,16,TGCGCCAGCAGCTTCCACGACAGGGTGGTCTTGGGTGGCTACACCTTC,CASSFHDRVVLGGYTF
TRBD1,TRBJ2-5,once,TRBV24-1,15,TGTGCCACCAGTGATTACGGGACAGGGCAAGAGACCCAGTACTTC,CATSDYGTGQETQYF
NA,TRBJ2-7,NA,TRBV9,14,TGTGCCAGCAGCGCCCGGTGGGAAGGGGGCGAGCAGTACTTC,CASSARWEGGEQYF
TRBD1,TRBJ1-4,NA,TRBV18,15,TGTGCCAGCTCACCACAAGACAGGGGAGGAGAAAAACTGTTTTTT,CASSPQDRGGEKLFF
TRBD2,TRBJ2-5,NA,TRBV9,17,TGTGCCAGCAGCGCCGGGACTAGCGGGAGTATGGGGGAGACCCAGTACTTC,CASSAGTSGSMGETQYF
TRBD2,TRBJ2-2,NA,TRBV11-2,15,TGTGCCAGCAGCACAGGGACTAGCCGCACCGGGGAGCTGTTTTTT,CASSTGTSRTGELFF
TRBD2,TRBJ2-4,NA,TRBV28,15,TGTGCCAGCAGTTTATCGGGGGGTTTCCAAAACATTCAGTACTTC,CASSLSGGFQNIQYF
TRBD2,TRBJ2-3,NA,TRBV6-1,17,TGTGCCAGCAGTGATCAGGGACTAGCGCCGCCTGGAGATACGCAGTATTTT,CASSDQGLAPPGDTQYF
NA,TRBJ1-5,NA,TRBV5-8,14,TGTGCCAGCAGCTTGGAAAGAACTAATCAGCCCCAGCATTTT,CASSLERTNQPQHF